These T cell receptor beta chains were read from a single sample in a study of cytomegalovirus exposure and HLA in healthy donors. Sequencing used immunoSEQ multiplex PCR; TCRdb keeps in-frame clones, though not all of them. Of about 180,000 clones in the sample, more than 75% are singletons; the top ten hold 1.5% to 1.9%. The sample was PBMCs. The receptors come from a man in his forties or fifties in good health and CMV-seronegative. Both conserved end residues are part of each CDR3. The order of the fields is clone size, J gene, V gene, D gene, CDR3 protein, CDR3 DNA. The D gene is left open where the match is weak. Rows give clone size only sometimes, using once, few, many, or a class for an expanded clone.

clone_size: -; j_call: TRBJ2-2; v_call: TRBV6-4; d_call: -; cdr3_aa: CASSLHGGELFF; cdr3_nt: TGTGCCAGCAGTCTCCACGGCGGGGAGCTGTTTTTT
clone_size: -; j_call: TRBJ1-2; v_call: TRBV5-6; d_call: -; cdr3_aa: CASSPTAGAYGYTF; cdr3_nt: TGTGCCAGCAGCCCCACCGCGGGGGCTTATGGCTACACCTTC
clone_size: -; j_call: TRBJ2-2; v_call: TRBV7-9; d_call: TRBD1; cdr3_aa: CASNGQGHTGELFF; cdr3_nt: TGTGCCAGCAACGGACAGGGGCACACCGGGGAGCTGTTTTTT
clone_size: -; j_call: TRBJ2-7; v_call: TRBV7-9; d_call: TRBD2; cdr3_aa: CASSVTGLAGDRQYF; cdr3_nt: TGTGCCAGCAGCGTTACGGGACTAGCGGGAGATCGGCAGTACTTC
clone_size: -; j_call: TRBJ1-5; v_call: TRBV19; d_call: -; cdr3_aa: CASSIGDTYQKNQPQHF; cdr3_nt: TGTGCCAGTAGTATAGGTGACACCTATCAGAAGAATCAGCCCCAGCATTTT
clone_size: -; j_call: TRBJ1-1; v_call: TRBV30; d_call: TRBD1; cdr3_aa: CAWIFDRVVAEAFF; cdr3_nt: TGTGCCTGGATATTCGACAGGGTCGTAGCTGAAGCTTTCTTT
clone_size: -; j_call: TRBJ1-4; v_call: TRBV27; d_call: TRBD1; cdr3_aa: CASRGTGRVEKLFF; cdr3_nt: TGTGCCAGCAGGGGGACAGGGAGGGTCGAAAAACTGTTTTTT
clone_size: once; j_call: TRBJ2-1; v_call: TRBV5-1; d_call: TRBD2; cdr3_aa: CASSLLWTSGVGNEQFF; cdr3_nt: TGCGCCAGCAGCCTATTATGGACTAGCGGGGTTGGGAATGAGCAGTTCTTC
clone_size: -; j_call: TRBJ2-3; v_call: TRBV18; d_call: -; cdr3_aa: CASSPSQSTDTQYF; cdr3_nt: TGTGCCAGCTCACCATCCCAGAGCACAGATACGCAGTATTTT
clone_size: -; j_call: TRBJ2-1; v_call: TRBV10-1; d_call: -; cdr3_aa: CASSVPLAEYNEQFF; cdr3_nt: TGCGCCAGCAGTGTACCCTTAGCGGAATACAATGAGCAGTTCTTC
clone_size: -; j_call: TRBJ1-2; v_call: TRBV25-1; d_call: -; cdr3_aa: CASIGVNYGYTF; cdr3_nt: TGTGCCAGCATCGGGGTGAACTATGGCTACACCTTC
clone_size: -; j_call: TRBJ1-2; v_call: TRBV11-2; d_call: -; cdr3_aa: CASSSPVRDNGDYGYTF; cdr3_nt: TGTGCCAGCAGCTCCCCAGTCCGGGACAATGGGGACTATGGCTACACCTTC
clone_size: -; j_call: TRBJ2-1; v_call: TRBV27; d_call: TRBD2; cdr3_aa: CASSLLAGGLNEQFF; cdr3_nt: TGTGCCAGCAGTCTTCTAGCGGGGGGCCTAAATGAGCAGTTCTTC
clone_size: -; j_call: TRBJ2-7; v_call: TRBV7-9; d_call: TRBD1; cdr3_aa: CASSFIPGQVTTYEQYF; cdr3_nt: TGTGCCAGCAGCTTTATACCGGGACAGGTAACCACCTACGAGCAGTACTTC
clone_size: -; j_call: TRBJ1-5; v_call: TRBV2; d_call: -; cdr3_aa: CASRTTAGGPQHF; cdr3_nt: TGTGCCAGCAGAACGACTGCCGGCGGGCCCCAGCATTTT
clone_size: -; j_call: TRBJ1-1; v_call: TRBV19; d_call: TRBD1; cdr3_aa: CASTSWDREFEAFF; cdr3_nt: TGTGCCAGTACCTCTTGGGACAGAGAATTTGAAGCTTTCTTT
clone_size: -; j_call: TRBJ2-3; v_call: TRBV7-9; d_call: -; cdr3_aa: CASSPAVVAADTQYF; cdr3_nt: TGTGCCAGCAGCCCCGCGGTGGTAGCGGCAGATACGCAGTATTTT
clone_size: -; j_call: TRBJ1-5; v_call: TRBV10-3; d_call: -; cdr3_aa: CAISEGGAASNQPQHF; cdr3_nt: TGTGCCATCAGTGAGGGGGGGGCAGCTTCTAATCAGCCCCAGCATTTT
clone_size: -; j_call: TRBJ1-2; v_call: TRBV19; d_call: TRBD1; cdr3_aa: CASYAGGFRYGYTF; cdr3_nt: TGTGCCAGTTACGCAGGGGGCTTCCGTTATGGCTACACCTTC
clone_size: -; j_call: TRBJ2-2; v_call: TRBV28; d_call: TRBD2; cdr3_aa: CASSRSGVGTGELFF; cdr3_nt: TGTGCCAGCAGTCGTAGCGGGGTTGGCACCGGGGAGCTGTTTTTT
clone_size: -; j_call: TRBJ2-7; v_call: TRBV6-5; d_call: TRBD1; cdr3_aa: CATSSPGTGSHEQYF; cdr3_nt: TGTGCCACCTCTAGTCCCGGGACAGGGTCCCACGAGCAGTACTTC
clone_size: -; j_call: TRBJ1-2; v_call: TRBV19; d_call: -; cdr3_aa: CASRLQPPNYGYTF; cdr3_nt: TGTGCCAGTAGACTGCAACCTCCTAACTATGGCTACACCTTC
clone_size: -; j_call: TRBJ2-7; v_call: TRBV28; d_call: TRBD1; cdr3_aa: CASSFKAGTGDDEQYF; cdr3_nt: TGTGCCAGCAGTTTCAAAGCCGGGACAGGGGATGACGAGCAGTACTTC
clone_size: few; j_call: TRBJ1-2; v_call: TRBV28; d_call: -; cdr3_aa: CASSLGGAGNGYTF; cdr3_nt: TGTGCCAGCAGTCTCGGAGGGGCGGGGAATGGCTACACCTTC
clone_size: few; j_call: TRBJ2-2; v_call: TRBV25-1; d_call: -; cdr3_aa: CASSHGGYTGELFF; cdr3_nt: TGTGCCAGCAGTCATGGGGGCTACACCGGGGAGCTGTTTTTT
clone_size: -; j_call: TRBJ1-2; v_call: TRBV30; d_call: TRBD1; cdr3_aa: CAWSVLTGGFFYGYTF; cdr3_nt: TGTGCCTGGAGTGTACTGACAGGGGGTTTTTTCTATGGCTACACCTTC
clone_size: -; j_call: TRBJ2-5; v_call: TRBV29-1; d_call: TRBD1; cdr3_aa: CSVATPGQGKETQYF; cdr3_nt: TGCAGCGTTGCAACCCCGGGACAGGGAAAAGAGACCCAGTACTTC
clone_size: -; j_call: TRBJ2-2; v_call: TRBV7-2; d_call: TRBD1; cdr3_aa: CASSLVEGASTGELFF; cdr3_nt: TGTGCCAGCAGCTTAGTTGAGGGGGCTAGCACCGGGGAGCTGTTTTTT
clone_size: -; j_call: TRBJ2-2; v_call: TRBV11-3; d_call: -; cdr3_aa: CASSLNRVTGELFF; cdr3_nt: TGTGCCAGCAGCTTAAACAGGGTTACGGGGGAGCTGTTTTTT
clone_size: -; j_call: TRBJ2-2; v_call: TRBV7-3; d_call: -; cdr3_aa: CASSREGSGELFF; cdr3_nt: TGTGCCAGCAGTCGAGAGGGATCCGGGGAGCTGTTTTTT
clone_size: few; j_call: TRBJ2-1; v_call: TRBV11-2; d_call: TRBD2; cdr3_aa: CASSSPGGASHGYNEQFF; cdr3_nt: TGTGCCAGCAGCTCCCCGGGGGGAGCCAGCCATGGGTACAATGAGCAGTTCTTC
clone_size: -; j_call: TRBJ2-7; v_call: TRBV14; d_call: TRBD1; cdr3_aa: CASNSGGPDSYEQYF; cdr3_nt: TGTGCCAGCAACTCAGGGGGCCCCGATTCCTACGAGCAGTACTTC
clone_size: -; j_call: TRBJ2-2; v_call: TRBV5-1; d_call: -; cdr3_aa: CASSPSGSIGTGELFF; cdr3_nt: TGCGCCAGCAGCCCGTCCGGGAGTATAGGCACCGGGGAGCTGTTTTTT
clone_size: -; j_call: TRBJ2-7; v_call: TRBV27; d_call: -; cdr3_aa: CASKVGVGSYEQYF; cdr3_nt: TGTGCCAGCAAGGTAGGGGTAGGCTCCTACGAGCAGTACTTC
clone_size: -; j_call: TRBJ1-1; v_call: TRBV6-6; d_call: TRBD1; cdr3_aa: CASSSPSGQGLLAFF; cdr3_nt: TGTGCCAGCAGCTCCCCGTCGGGACAGGGACTGCTAGCTTTCTTT
clone_size: -; j_call: TRBJ2-4; v_call: TRBV5-8; d_call: TRBD2; cdr3_aa: CASSLIAGAVQYF; cdr3_nt: TGTGCCAGCAGCTTGATAGCGGGGGCTGTTCAGTACTTC
clone_size: -; j_call: TRBJ2-3; v_call: TRBV29-1; d_call: TRBD1; cdr3_aa: CSVAPGGSGDTQYF; cdr3_nt: TGCAGCGTTGCGCCAGGGGGCTCTGGAGATACGCAGTATTTT
clone_size: -; j_call: TRBJ2-5; v_call: TRBV4-1; d_call: TRBD2; cdr3_aa: CASSHDRTSGRAETQYF; cdr3_nt: TGCGCCAGCAGCCACGACCGGACTAGCGGGAGGGCAGAGACCCAGTACTTC
clone_size: -; j_call: TRBJ2-3; v_call: TRBV15; d_call: -; cdr3_aa: CATSRDLRWGNTQYF; cdr3_nt: TGTGCCACCAGCAGAGATCTCCGGTGGGGCAATACGCAGTATTTT
clone_size: once; j_call: TRBJ2-5; v_call: TRBV5-6; d_call: -; cdr3_aa: CASSSETGSKGETQYF; cdr3_nt: TGTGCCAGCAGCTCGGAGACAGGCTCAAAGGGAGAGACCCAGTACTTC